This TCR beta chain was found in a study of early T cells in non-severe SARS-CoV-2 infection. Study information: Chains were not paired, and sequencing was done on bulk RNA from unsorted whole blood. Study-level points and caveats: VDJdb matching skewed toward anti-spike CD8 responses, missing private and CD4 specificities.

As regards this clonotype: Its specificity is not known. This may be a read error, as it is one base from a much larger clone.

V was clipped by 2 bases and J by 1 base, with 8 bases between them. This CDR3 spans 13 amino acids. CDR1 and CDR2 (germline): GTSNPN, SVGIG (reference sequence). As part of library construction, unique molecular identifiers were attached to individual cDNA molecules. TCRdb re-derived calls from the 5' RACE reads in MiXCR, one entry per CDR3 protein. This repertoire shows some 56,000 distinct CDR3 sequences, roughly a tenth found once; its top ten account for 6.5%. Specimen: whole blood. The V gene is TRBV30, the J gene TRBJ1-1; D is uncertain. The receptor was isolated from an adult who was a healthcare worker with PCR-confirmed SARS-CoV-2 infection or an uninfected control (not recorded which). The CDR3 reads CAWSPGENTEAFF. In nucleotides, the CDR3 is TGTGCCTGGAGTCCCGGGGAGAACACTGAAGCTTTCTTT.